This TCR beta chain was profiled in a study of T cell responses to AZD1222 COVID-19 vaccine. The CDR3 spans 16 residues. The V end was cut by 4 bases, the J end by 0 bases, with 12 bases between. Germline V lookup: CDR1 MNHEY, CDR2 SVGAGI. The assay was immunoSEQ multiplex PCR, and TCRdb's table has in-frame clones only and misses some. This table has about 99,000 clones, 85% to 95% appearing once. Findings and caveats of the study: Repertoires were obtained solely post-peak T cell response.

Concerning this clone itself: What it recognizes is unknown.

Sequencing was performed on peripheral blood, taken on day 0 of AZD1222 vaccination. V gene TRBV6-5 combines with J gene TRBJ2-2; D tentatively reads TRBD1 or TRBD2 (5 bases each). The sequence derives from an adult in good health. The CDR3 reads CASSWGPNTNTGELFF. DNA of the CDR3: TGTGCCAGCAGTTGGGGACCGAATACGAACACCGGGGAGCTGTTTTTT.